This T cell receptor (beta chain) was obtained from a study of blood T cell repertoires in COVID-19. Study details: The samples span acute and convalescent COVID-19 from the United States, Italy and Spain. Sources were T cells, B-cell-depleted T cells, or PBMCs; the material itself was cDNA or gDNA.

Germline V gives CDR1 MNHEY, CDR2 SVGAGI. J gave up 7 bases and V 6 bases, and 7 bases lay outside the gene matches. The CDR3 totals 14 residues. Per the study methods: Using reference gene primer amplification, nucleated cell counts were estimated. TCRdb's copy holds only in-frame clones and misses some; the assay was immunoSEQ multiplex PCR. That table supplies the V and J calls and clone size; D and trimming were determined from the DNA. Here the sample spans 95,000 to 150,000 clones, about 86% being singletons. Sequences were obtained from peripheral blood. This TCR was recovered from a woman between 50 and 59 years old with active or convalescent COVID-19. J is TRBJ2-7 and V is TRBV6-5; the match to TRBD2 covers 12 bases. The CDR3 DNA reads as TGTGCCAGCAGGCCGACTAGCGGGAGTCCTGAGCAGTACTTC. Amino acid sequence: CASRPTSGSPEQYF.